This TCR beta chain was captured in a study of cytomegalovirus exposure and HLA in healthy donors. Looking at the study overall: As released early, the data held some 85 million unique TCRs from HLA-typed donors.

The donors, nominally healthy at sampling, likely had unrecorded immune exposures. Looked up from germline, CDR1 is SGHAT and CDR2 is FQNNGV. The CDR3 is 14 amino acids. V was clipped by 5 bases and J by 1 base; unmatched bases: 4. This PCR relied on a set of 60 Vbeta primers and 13 Jbeta primers. Clones were sequenced by immunoSEQ multiplex PCR, and TCRdb holds only the in-frame ones, with some missing. This sample has 60,000 to 75,000 clones, with about four fifths found just once. The source material was PBMCs. The gene calls are TRBV11-2 and TRBJ1-1; 7 nucleotides match TRBD1. The receptor was derived from a man aged 18-30 years in good health and CMV-seropositive. The CDR3 bases are TGTGCCAGCAGCCTGCGACAGGGGAACACTGAAGCTTTCTTT. This sequence encodes CASSLRQGNTEAFF.